These T cell receptor beta chains were read from a single sample in a study of blood T cell repertoires in COVID-19. The table came from immunoSEQ multiplex PCR; TCRdb's copy has only in-frame clones and leaves some out. The sample comprises tens of thousands of clones, 75% to 95% of which are singletons, and 2% to 2.5% rests with the top ten. The sequenced sample consisted of peripheral blood. These receptors came from a man between 60 and 70 years old with acute or convalescent COVID-19. CDR3s leave out the opening cysteine and the closing phenylalanine or tryptophan.

v_call | cdr3_aa
TRBV29-1 | SVEASRGRNNEQF
TRBV3-1/TRBV3-2 | ASSQEGGTGELF
TRBV10-3 | AISGSGTGYRNTIY
TRBV10-2 | ASSDRTGYGYT
TRBV4-2 | ASSRTAYNEQF
TRBV9 | ASSLMVWGDIQY
TRBV5-1 | ASSLDARGNSNDEQF
TRBV19 | ASSESSYNSPLH
TRBV19 | ASRSARGNQPQH
TRBV11-1 | ASSSGTALDIQY
TRBV19 | ASQRDRGRGSPLH
TRBV25-1 | AVEGVFGNTGELF
TRBV6-5 | ASSYSGREQY
TRBV6-5 | ASSYGLAGYNEQF
TRBV28 | ASSSVQRF
TRBV7-2 | ASKGDRGRVTDTQY
TRBV27 | ASSPHRGGIYGYT
TRBV28 | ASSVTGYLTNTGELF
TRBV5-4 | ASSFKGGAGGKNIQY
TRBV6-2/TRBV6-3 | ASSALAGALNEQF
TRBV5-1 | ASSFDGGNQPQH
TRBV29-1 | SVQRRAPETQY
TRBV19 | ASSRYREAF
TRBV9 | ASSVGQDNQPQH
TRBV9 | ASSAGGATNEKLF
TRBV28 | ASRTTANTEAF
TRBV18 | ASSLKERGMGKLF
TRBV19 | ASSVTTGEAAF
TRBV11-2 | ASSRNTGGGEKLF
TRBV19 | ASRHGQENSYEQY
TRBV28 | ASSLGQGLDNEQF
TRBV5-6 | ASSRRGRSGAYSEQF
TRBV6-6 | ASSYSRDNSYEQY
TRBV2 | ASRDRQNSGNTIY
TRBV10-3 | AIRELETEAF
TRBV6-1 | ASREAGAANYGYT
TRBV2 | ASRTKREGH
TRBV10-3 | AISESGSGSVTDTQY
TRBV19 | ASSMQVGEKLF
TRBV3-1/TRBV3-2 | ASSQGPGVLYGYT
TRBV5-1 | ASSLANREDTIY